These 6 T cell receptor beta chains were sequenced from one sample in a study of blood T cell repertoires in COVID-19. The assay was immunoSEQ multiplex PCR, and TCRdb's table has in-frame clones only and misses some. Among over 200,000 clones listed, 75% to 90% were seen once. Sequenced: PBMCs or T cells enriched from blood (not recorded which). The receptors here all came from a middle-aged man who had recovered from COVID-19.

The chain joins TRBV3-1 (or the pseudogene TRBV3-2) to TRBJ1-6; TRBD1 might be the D (6 bases). Germline V gene lookup returns CDR1 LGHDT and CDR2 YNNKEL (reference sequence). The CDR3 consists of 16 residues. The V gene lost 2 bases and the J gene lost 7 bases, with 15 bases spanning the gap. For the CDR3, the DNA is TGTGCCAGCAGCCAAAAAACAGGGTTGGTGAATTCACCCCTCCACTTT. This gives the protein CASSQKTGLVNSPLHF.

The V call is TRBV2, the J call TRBJ2-2; TRBD2 might be the D (5 bases). Trimming removed 3 bases at V and 5 bases at J, with 13 bases between. Germline CDR1 reads SNHLY; CDR2 reads FYNNEI. The CDR3 has 15 residues. This chain's CDR3 is CASSDRTGTTGELFF. The CDR3 DNA is TGTGCCAGCAGTGACAGGACGGGAACGACCGGGGAGCTGTTTTTT.

Turning to this clone: An end of the junction differs from the germline gene, which may be a read error. The chain has TRBV6-1 and TRBJ2-7; D is unresolved. The CDR3 is 10 amino acids. The germline CDR1 and CDR2 sequences are MNHNS and SASEGT. CDR3 sequence (DNA): TGTGCCAGCAGTGATCGGGTCGTCGGATTC. This sequence encodes CASSDRVVGF.

The CDR3 sequence: CASRGRGRANYGYTF. The CDR3 DNA reads TGTGCCAGTAGGGGTAGGGGCCGAGCTAACTATGGCTACACCTTC. V gene TRBV19 combines with J gene TRBJ1-2, with D perhaps matching TRBD1 (5 bases). Germline-derived CDR1 and CDR2 are LNHDA and SQIVND (reference sequence). Trimming left V 6 bases short and J 0 bases short, with 14 bases between. The CDR3 has 15 amino acids.

The CDR3 is CASSQEAKGNQPQHF. In DNA, the CDR3 is TGCGCCAGCAGCCAAGAGGCGAAGGGGAATCAGCCCCAGCATTTT. The rearrangement joins TRBV4-1 to TRBJ1-5; tentative D call: TRBD1 (5 bases). The CDR3 spans 15 residues. Germline-derived CDR1 and CDR2 are MGHRA and YSYEKL. Trimming left V 0 bases short and J 4 bases short, with 10 bases between.

The V and J genes are TRBV2 and TRBJ2-5; D is possibly TRBD1 (6 bases). V was trimmed by 7 bases and J by 1 base, leaving 10 bases between them. Germline V gene data show CDR1 as SNHLY and CDR2 as FYNNEI. The CDR3 sequence is 13 residues long. CDR3 residues: CASTRDTQETQYF. The CDR3 DNA reads TGTGCCAGCACCCGGGACACCCAAGAGACCCAGTACTTC.